The 5 T cell receptor beta chains below come from one sample, sequenced in a study of control samples from healthy donors and cancer patients. The method was immunoSEQ multiplex PCR; TCRdb's version includes in-frame clones alone and lacks a portion of them. The repertoire includes fewer than 120,000 clones, 88% of them detected once, and around 4% sits in the top ten. Sequenced: PBMCs. The receptors were gathered from a woman aged 55-70 years with lung cancer.

The chain links TRBV5-1 to TRBJ1-1; TRBD1 might be the D (5 bases). The V end lost 4 bases, the J end lost 7 bases, and 20 bases lay between the germline ends. The CDR3 runs 15 residues. The germline gives CDR1 SGHRS, CDR2 YFSETQ. CDR3 in amino acids: CASSLTAGSRGEAFF. CDR3 coding DNA: TGCGCCAGCAGCCTCACGGCGGGGAGTAGGGGTGAAGCTTTCTTT. The whole variable domain, filled in from reference TRBV5-1 and TRBJ1-1, reads KAGVTQTPRYLIKTRGQQVTLSCSPISGHRSVSWYQQTPGQGLQFLFEYFSETQRNKGNFPGRFSGRQFSNSRSEMNVSTLELGDSALYLCASSLTAGSRGEAFFGQGTRLTVV.

J is TRBJ1-2 and V is TRBV19, with 9 nucleotides matching TRBD1. V gave up 7 bases and J gave up 1 base; unmatched junction bases: 13. The CDR3 loop spans 17 amino acids. CDR1 and CDR2 (germline): LNHDA, SQIVND (reference sequence). CDR3: CASTPAFGGQGNYGYTF. The CDR3, as DNA: TGTGCCAGTACCCCGGCGTTTGGGGGACAGGGTAACTATGGCTACACCTTC.

This chain uses TRBV6-5 with TRBJ2-3; no clear D. Germline loops: CDR1 MNHEY, CDR2 SVGAGI. V lost 8 bases and J 1 base, leaving 13 bases between the germline ends. CDR3 length equals 14 residues. In DNA, the CDR3 is TGTGCCAGCGGACGAACCACGGGCACAGATACGCAGTATTTT. It specifies CASGRTTGTDTQYF.

This clone was counted once. The chain recombines TRBV7-3 with TRBJ2-6; D remains ambiguous. Trimming removed 7 bases from V and 3 bases from J, with 10 bases in between. The CDR3 runs 14 residues. Germline V lookup: CDR1 SGHTA, CDR2 FQGTGA. CDR3 DNA sequence: TGTGCCAGCACCTCTGCGCGTGGGGCCAACGTCCTGACTTTC. Translated, it gives CASTSARGANVLTF.

The chain carries TRBV6-1 and TRBJ1-6, with 8 positions matching TRBD1. J gave up 3 bases and V 4 bases, and 14 bases lay outside the gene matches. The CDR3 has 19 residues. Germline CDR1 reads MNHNS; CDR2 reads SASEGT. CDR3 bases: TGTGCCAGCAGTGCGTCCGCGACAGGGGCTTTTTACTATAATTCACCCCTCCACTTT. Encoded protein: CASSASATGAFYYNSPLHF.